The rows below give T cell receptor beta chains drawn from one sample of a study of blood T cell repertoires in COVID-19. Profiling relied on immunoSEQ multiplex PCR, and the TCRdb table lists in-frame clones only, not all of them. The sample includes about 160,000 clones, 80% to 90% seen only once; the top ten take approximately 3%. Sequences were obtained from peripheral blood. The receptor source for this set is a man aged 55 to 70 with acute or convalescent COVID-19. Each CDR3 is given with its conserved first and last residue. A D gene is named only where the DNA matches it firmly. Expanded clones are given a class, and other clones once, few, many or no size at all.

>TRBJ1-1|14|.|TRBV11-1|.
CASSFSGLNTEAFF
TGTGCCAGCAGCTTTTCAGGGTTGAACACTGAAGCTTTCTTT
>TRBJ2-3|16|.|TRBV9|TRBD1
CASSVEDRGFRDTQYF
TGTGCCAGCAGCGTAGAGGACAGGGGGTTTAGGGATACGCAGTATTTT
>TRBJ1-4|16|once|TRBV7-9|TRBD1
CASSLQGAKLNEKLFF
TGTGCCAGCAGCTTACAGGGGGCCAAACTCAATGAAAAACTGTTTTTT
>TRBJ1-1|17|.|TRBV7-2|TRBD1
CASSRTGSTSGNTEAFF
TGTGCCAGCAGTCGGACAGGGTCCACCTCGGGGAACACTGAAGCTTTCTTT
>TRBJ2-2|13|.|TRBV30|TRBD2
CAWSGLANGELFF
TGTGCCTGGAGTGGACTAGCCAACGGGGAGCTGTTTTTT
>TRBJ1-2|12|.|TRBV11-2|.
CASSLVAYGYTF
TGTGCCAGCAGCTTAGTGGCCTATGGCTACACCTTC
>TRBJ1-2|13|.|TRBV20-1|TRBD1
CSASAGTGKGYTF
TGCAGTGCTAGTGCCGGGACAGGGAAAGGCTACACCTTC
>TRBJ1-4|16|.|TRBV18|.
CASSPANRARGEKLFF
TGTGCCAGCTCACCAGCGAACAGGGCCAGGGGTGAAAAACTGTTTTTT
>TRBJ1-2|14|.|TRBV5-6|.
CASSSTEWFYGYTF
TGTGCCAGCAGCTCGACAGAATGGTTCTATGGCTACACCTTC
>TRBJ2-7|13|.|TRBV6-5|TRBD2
CASSYRGVHEQYF
TGTGCCAGCAGTTACCGGGGGGTCCACGAGCAGTACTTC
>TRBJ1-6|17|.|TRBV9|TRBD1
CASSGQGGSSYNSPLHF
TGTGCCAGCAGCGGACAGGGAGGCAGCTCCTATAATTCACCCCTCCACTTT
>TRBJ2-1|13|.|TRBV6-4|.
CASRIDRYNEQFF
TGTGCCAGCAGGATAGACAGGTACAATGAGCAGTTCTTC
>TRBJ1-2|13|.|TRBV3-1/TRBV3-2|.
CASSQRVNYGYTF
TGTGCCAGCAGCCAACGGGTAAACTATGGCTACACCTTC
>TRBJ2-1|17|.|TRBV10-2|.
CASSLPTSAGRHNEQFF
TGCGCCAGCAGTCTCCCCACCAGTGCGGGGCGACACAATGAGCAGTTCTTC
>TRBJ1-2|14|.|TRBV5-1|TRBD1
CASSGGTGGYGYTF
TGCGCCAGCAGCGGAGGGACAGGGGGCTATGGCTACACCTTC
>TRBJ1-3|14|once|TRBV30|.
CAWSAGGAGNTIYF
TGTGCCTGGAGTGCCGGGGGGGCTGGAAACACCATATATTTT
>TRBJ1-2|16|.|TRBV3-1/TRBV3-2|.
CASSQDRVGGSDGYTF
TGTGCCAGCAGCCAAGATAGGGTCGGGGGGAGTGATGGCTACACCTTC
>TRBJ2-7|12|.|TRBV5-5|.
CASSTGTYEQYF
TGTGCCAGCAGCACAGGGACGTACGAGCAGTACTTC
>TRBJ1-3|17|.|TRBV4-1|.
CASSQDSGGGSGNTIYF
TGCGCCAGCAGCCAAGATAGTGGGGGGGGCTCTGGAAACACCATATATTTT
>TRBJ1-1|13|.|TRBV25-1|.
CASLSQGNTEAFF
TGTGCCAGCCTAAGCCAGGGGAACACTGAAGCTTTCTTT
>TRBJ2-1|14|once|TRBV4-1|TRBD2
CASSPGLPSSEQFF
TGCGCCAGCAGCCCGGGACTACCCTCTTCTGAGCAGTTCTTC
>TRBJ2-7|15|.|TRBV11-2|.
CASSLESRGSYEQYF
TGTGCCAGCAGCTTGGAGAGCAGGGGATCCTACGAGCAGTACTTC
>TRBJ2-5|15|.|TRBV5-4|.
CASSPSWGVQETQYF
TGTGCCAGCAGCCCCTCTTGGGGGGTACAAGAGACCCAGTACTTC
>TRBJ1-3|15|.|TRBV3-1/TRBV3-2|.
CASSQVHSSGNTIYF
TGTGCCAGCAGCCAAGTGCACAGCTCTGGAAACACCATATATTTT
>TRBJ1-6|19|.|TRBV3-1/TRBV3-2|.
CASSQDVGVGLSYNSPLHF
TGTGCCAGCAGCCAAGATGTAGGGGTGGGACTCTCCTATAATTCACCCCTCCACTTT
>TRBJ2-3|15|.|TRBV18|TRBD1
CASSTDRGRTDTQYF
TGTGCCAGCTCAACAGACAGGGGGCGGACAGATACGCAGTATTTT
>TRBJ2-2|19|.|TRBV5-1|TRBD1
CASSHGQGELSPRTGELFF
TGCGCCAGCAGCCACGGACAGGGAGAGCTTTCCCCAAGGACCGGGGAGCTGTTTTTT
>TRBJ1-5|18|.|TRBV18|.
CASSNNQGLGNSNQPQHF
TGTGCCAGCTCAAATAATCAGGGTTTGGGAAATAGCAATCAGCCCCAGCATTTT
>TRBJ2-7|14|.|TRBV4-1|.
CASSQDVNRVGQYF
TGCGCCAGCAGCCAAGATGTGAACAGGGTGGGGCAGTACTTC
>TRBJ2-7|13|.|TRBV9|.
CASSAGNSYEQYF
TGTGCCAGCAGCGCCGGGAACTCCTACGAGCAGTACTTC
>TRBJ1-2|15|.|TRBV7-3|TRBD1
CASSMTGGDYYGYTF
TGTGCCAGCAGCATGACAGGGGGCGATTACTATGGCTACACCTTC
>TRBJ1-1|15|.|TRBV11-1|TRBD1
CASSFGTGWNTEAFF
TGTGCCAGCAGCTTCGGGACAGGGTGGAACACTGAAGCTTTCTTT
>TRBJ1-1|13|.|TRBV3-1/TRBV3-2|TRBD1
CASSQRTGAEAFF
TGTGCCAGCAGCCAACGGACAGGGGCTGAAGCTTTCTTT
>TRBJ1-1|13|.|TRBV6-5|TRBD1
CATDRGRGTEAFF
TGTGCCACCGACAGGGGGAGGGGGACTGAAGCTTTCTTT
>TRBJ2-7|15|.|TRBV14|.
CASSLYGTRSYEQYF
TGTGCCAGCAGCCTATACGGGACTCGTTCCTACGAGCAGTACTTC
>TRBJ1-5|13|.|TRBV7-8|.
CASSLEPGGPQHF
TGTGCCAGCAGCTTGGAGCCCGGGGGGCCCCAGCATTTT
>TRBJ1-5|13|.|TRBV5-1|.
CASSMGPGQPQHF
TGCGCCAGCAGCATGGGACCAGGGCAGCCCCAGCATTTT
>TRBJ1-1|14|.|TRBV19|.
CASSIEAGITEAFF
TGTGCCAGTAGTATCGAGGCCGGGATCACTGAAGCTTTCTTT
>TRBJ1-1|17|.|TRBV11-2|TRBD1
CASSLRTGAVMNTEAFF
TGTGCCAGCAGCTTAAGGACAGGGGCGGTAATGAACACTGAAGCTTTCTTT
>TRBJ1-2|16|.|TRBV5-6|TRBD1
CASSLGGTGANYGYTF
TGTGCCAGCAGCCTCGGAGGGACAGGAGCTAACTATGGCTACACCTTC
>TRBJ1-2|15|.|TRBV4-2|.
CASSQDGAINYGYTF
TGTGCCAGCAGCCAAGATGGGGCAATTAACTATGGCTACACCTTC
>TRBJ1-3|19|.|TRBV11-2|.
CASSLELFRAADSGNTIYF
TGTGCCAGCAGCTTAGAACTTTTCCGGGCAGCGGACTCTGGAAACACCATATATTTT
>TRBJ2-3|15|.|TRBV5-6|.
CASSLNGGGTDTQYF
TGTGCCAGCAGCTTGAACGGGGGAGGCACAGATACGCAGTATTTT
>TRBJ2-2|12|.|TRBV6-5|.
CASSGYTGELFF
TGTGCCAGCTCAGGTTACACCGGGGAGCTGTTTTTT
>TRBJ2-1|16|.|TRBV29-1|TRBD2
CSVEDRLAGGGNEQFF
TGCAGCGTTGAAGATAGGCTAGCGGGGGGGGGCAATGAGCAGTTCTTC
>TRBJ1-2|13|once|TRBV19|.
CASRGPDSYGYTF
TGTGCCAGCAGAGGACCGGACAGCTATGGCTACACCTTC
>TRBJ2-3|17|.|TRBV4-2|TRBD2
CASSQRGGTISTDTQYF
TGTGCCAGCAGCCAGCGGGGGGGGACAATTAGCACAGATACGCAGTATTTT
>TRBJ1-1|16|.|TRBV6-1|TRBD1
CASSGQGPLLNTEAFF
TGTGCCAGCAGTGGACAGGGTCCCCTCCTGAACACTGAAGCTTTCTTT
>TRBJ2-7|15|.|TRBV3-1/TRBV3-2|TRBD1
CASSQSPQGSYEQYF
TGTGCCAGCAGCCAATCCCCACAGGGGTCCTACGAGCAGTACTTC
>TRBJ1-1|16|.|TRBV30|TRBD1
CAWSRRQGASNTEAFF
TGTGCCTGGAGTAGGAGACAGGGGGCCTCGAACACTGAAGCTTTCTTT
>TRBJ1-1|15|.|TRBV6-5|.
CASSYSRASNTEAFF
TGTGCCAGCAGTTACTCGAGGGCATCAAACACTGAAGCTTTCTTT
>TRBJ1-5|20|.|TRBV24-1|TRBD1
CATSDSMGQGAGRGNQPQHF
TGTGCCACCAGCGACAGTATGGGACAGGGGGCCGGGAGGGGCAATCAGCCCCAGCATTTT
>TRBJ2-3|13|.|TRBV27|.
CASSQMGSDTQYF
TGTGCCAGCAGTCAGATGGGGAGCGATACGCAGTATTTT
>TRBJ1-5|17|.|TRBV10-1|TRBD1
CASSESRTGKRNQPQHF
TGCGCCAGCAGTGAATCCCGGACAGGGAAACGCAATCAGCCCCAGCATTTT
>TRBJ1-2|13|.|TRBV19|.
CASSSEQLRGYTF
TGTGCCAGTAGTTCCGAACAGTTACGCGGCTACACCTTC
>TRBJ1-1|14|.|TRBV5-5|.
CASTHDSTNTEAFF
TGTGCCAGCACCCACGACAGCACGAACACTGAAGCTTTCTTT
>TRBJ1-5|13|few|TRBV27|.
CASSLAFNQPQHF
TGTGCCAGCAGTTTGGCTTTCAATCAGCCCCAGCATTTT
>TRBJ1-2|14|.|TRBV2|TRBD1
CASRTGGRNYGYTF
TGTGCCAGCCGGACAGGGGGGAGGAACTATGGCTACACCTTC
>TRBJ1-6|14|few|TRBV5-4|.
CASSKGDRDSPLHF
TGTGCCAGCAGTAAAGGGGATAGGGATTCACCCCTCCACTTT
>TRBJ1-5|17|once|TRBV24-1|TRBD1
CATPIPQGRLLYQPQHF
TGTGCCACCCCGATCCCACAGGGGAGGCTTCTGTATCAGCCCCAGCATTTT